This T cell receptor beta chain is drawn from a study of regulatory T cells in long-lasting Graves disease (dated by TCRdb to the early 2020s). Regarding the complete study: Newly diagnosed Graves' disease patients had taken antithyroid drugs for less than 3 months. The study took place in China and was registered as a clinical trial. TCR sequencing covered around 13 persistent and around 20 newly diagnosed Graves' disease patients, around 33 samples in total. This study used TCR sequencing and RNA sequencing of peripheral blood to compare persistent Graves' disease patients against newly diagnosed Graves' disease patients.

This clonotype was counted between two and nine times. Its antigen specificity is not known. The record has no base qualities; no much larger clone is one base away. Read against the paper, the sample's time point label means: newly diagnosed GD, antithyroid drugs for less than 3 months. For both TCR sequencing and RNA sequencing, RNA was extracted from PBMCs using TRIzol. The diagnosis of Graves' disease was made according to American Thyroid Association guidelines. Patients were recruited from an endocrinology department in Xi'an, China. Each patient gave about 8.1 milliliters of peripheral blood, collected in an EDTA anticoagulant tube. PBMCs were isolated by Ficoll Paque Plus density gradient separation without further T cell sorting. An Agilent 2100 Bioanalyzer and agarose gel were used to assess RNA quality, and a NanoDrop 2000 was used to measure RNA concentration. Summary of the overall study and its limitations: Sequencing and analysis were restricted to the TCR beta chain. Only peripheral blood was studied, because thyroid tissue, the primary lesion, was inaccessible. The authors noted that the small sample size was a limitation that may lower accuracy. TRBV28, TRBJ1-2 and TRBJ2-5 were preferentially used in persistent disease, while TRBV20-1 and TRBJ2-1 were favored in newly diagnosed disease. Compared with newly diagnosed patients, persistent Graves' disease patients had lower TCR Shannon entropy and fewer highly expanded clones, which suggests clonal expansion. Patients with persistent disease shared more public clonotypes (about 2,900) than newly diagnosed patients did (around 1,000).

From its cysteine to its phenylalanine, the CDR3 spans 11 amino acids. The CDR3 DNA has 33 bases and is translated from base 1. CDR1 and CDR2, looked up from the germline V gene, are MGHDK and SYGVNS. V and J are trimmed by 6 bases and 7 bases, and the gene matches miss 1 base of the junction. Library construction relied on multiplex PCR. The instrument given in TCRdb is Illumina HiSeq 4000. iRepertoire HTBI primers and Arm-PCR amplification of CDR3 regions were used to construct TCR beta libraries. Before sequencing, the PCR products went through gel purification. In the authors' own workflow: Gene usage analysis of CDR3 amino acid clonotypes relied on the 55 to 80 TRBV and over 13 TRBJ segments identified across samples. COPE and FqMerger were used to merge filtered high-quality paired reads into contigs. BLAST was used to align contigs to IMGT TRBV, TRBD and TRBJ reference genes, with CDR3 defined following IMGT. Any clonotype with a frequency above 0.1% was classified as a highly expanded clone. Shannon entropy was used to measure repertoire diversity, and the Gini coefficient was used to measure V-J evenness. Clonotypes shared by more than one individual were considered public. In TCRdb, the public reads were trimmed at Q25 with fastp and aligned with MiXCR, with productive beta chains retained. Rows are unified per CDR3 protein, each entry keeping the most common DNA and genes. The V and J calls and clone size come from TCRdb's table, not from the authors' own analysis. The table for this sample lists approximately 540,000 distinct CDR3 sequences; more than 10% of them were counted only once. The ten largest clonotypes hold 7.5% to 9% of the sample.

This same sample was also part of a study on T cells in Graves' hyperthyroidism and ophthalmopathy. The other study reports the following: Stable Graves' hyperthyroidism was defined as no progression to ophthalmopathy during 18 months of follow-up. Hyperthyroidism patients were aged 18 to 65 years and newly diagnosed, with disease duration of less than 2 months. Any patient with an uncontrolled infection, another autoimmune disease, pregnancy or lactation was excluded. Diagnoses were based on clinical symptoms, serum thyroxine and TRAb, thyroid ultrasound and orbital computed tomography. For the first round of RT-PCR on the TCR CDR3, the HTBI primer set was used together with the Qiagen OneStep RT-PCR kit. Most expanded thyroid clonotypes (frequency above 0.001) were also found in blood, which suggests that blood repertoires may mirror thyroid immune responses. Ophthalmopathy was separated from stable hyperthyroidism by a 13 V-J signature model, with around 90% sensitivity and about 81% specificity obtained in cross-validation and 80%/75% obtained in testing. In validation, the model predicted progression to ophthalmopathy a median of roughly 6.5 months before onset, with 65% to 71% sensitivity and roughly 79% specificity. To identify TCR V-J signatures that set the groups apart, the researchers used a discovery cohort of 90 to 100 patients, made up of under 50 with Graves' ophthalmopathy and 57 with stable Graves' hyperthyroidism. Prospective prediction of ophthalmopathy was tested in an independent validation cohort consisting of roughly 19 hyperthyroidism patients and 15 to 17 patients who later progressed to ophthalmopathy. The 95 to 100 discovery patients were randomly split 7:3 into training and test sets. In addition, the study compared T-cell repertoires in thyroid tissue and in blood from roughly six Graves' hyperthyroidism patients. After sampling, hyperthyroidism patients received methimazole starting at 30 mg daily, and ophthalmopathy patients received high-dose intravenous methylprednisolone. The libraries were constructed in a second round of multiplex PCR and then size-selected and purified. Libraries were sequenced paired-end with 100 bp reads on an Illumina HiSeq2000. Raw data were processed with SOAPnuke, discarding reads with adapters, uncalled bases, mean Phred below 15, or no exact constant-primer or identifier match. High-quality paired reads were merged using COPE v1.2.5, and each unique nucleotide sequence was defined as a clonotype. MiTCR v1.1 was used to align the clonotypes against IMGT TRBV, TRBD and TRBJ reference segments. Analysis was restricted to V-J combinations with a frequency above 0.0001, which covered approximately 99% of repertoires. The TCS score was defined as the ratio of F50 (clonal expansion) to E x V (chaos), calculated using BLOSUM62-based TCRdist between CDR3 peptides within each V-J. Welch's t-statistics and random forest reduced around 510 V-J features to 10 to 15, which were used in a naive Bayes classifier (R e1071). Sample size was not statistically predetermined, and investigators were not blinded to group allocation. TCR Vbeta CDR3 sequencing of approximately 140 peripheral blood samples (under 45 ophthalmopathy, 75 to 85 hyperthyroidism and approximately 17 progressor patients) is reported in the paper.

Recombination connected TRBV25-1 to TRBJ1-1; 8 of the junction bases match TRBD1. The TCR comes from a woman aged 30 to 39 with Graves disease. Donor details come from another sample of the same person, matched by shared clones. The sample was peripheral blood mononuclear cells (PBMCs), taken at new diagnosis, from a patient treated with antithyroid drugs. The nucleotide sequence reads TGTGCCAGCAGGACAGGGGTTGAAGCTTTCTTT. The translation is CASRTGVEAFF.